Below are 10 T cell receptor beta chains sequenced from a single sample in a study of control samples from healthy donors and cancer patients. The table came from immunoSEQ multiplex PCR; TCRdb's copy has only in-frame clones and leaves some out. The table has over 150,000 clones, approximately 96% seen once. The sample comprised blood. These TCRs come from a man aged 40-49 years in good health.

The chain employs TRBV20-1 and TRBJ2-7; 11 nucleotides match TRBD2. Per germline, CDR1 DFQATT and CDR2 SNEGSKA (reference sequence). The CDR3 is 13 residues long. The ends lost 3 bases at V and 7 bases at J; junction bases unmatched: 5. For the CDR3, the DNA is TGCAGTGCTAGTTTAGCGGGGGGGCGAGAGCAGTACTTC. It yields the protein CSASLAGGREQYF.

This chain connects TRBV11-2 to TRBJ1-1; D gene unclear. The CDR3 runs to 14 residues. In germline, CDR1 is SGHAT, CDR2 FQNNGV. Between the trimmed V and J ends, which lost 6 bases and 0 bases, there was a span of 11 bases. CDR3: CASRARHVNTEAFF. The DNA for the CDR3 is TGTGCCAGCAGGGCCAGACACGTGAACACTGAAGCTTTCTTT.

The rearrangement links TRBV27 to TRBJ1-4; D ambiguous. CDR3 length: 15 amino acids. V gave up 0 bases and J gave up 8 bases, with 13 bases separating them. Germline V gene data show CDR1 as MNHEY and CDR2 as SMNVEV (reference sequence). The CDR3 region is CASSLSKGLGEKLFF. The CDR3 nucleotides read TGTGCCAGCAGTTTATCGAAGGGTCTAGGGGAAAAACTGTTTTTT.

This clone was recorded only once. The rearrangement uses TRBV2 and TRBJ1-1, with TRBD1 as a possible D gene (6 bases). CDR1 is SNHLY and CDR2 is FYNNEI in the germline V gene. The V and J ends lost 6 bases and 4 bases respectively, with 18 bases between them. The CDR3 is 15 amino acids. For the CDR3, the DNA is TGTGCCAGCAGACCCCCGGGGGGCGGGAGCACTGAAGCTTTCTTT. It encodes CASRPPGGGSTEAFF.

For the CDR3, the DNA is TGTGCCAGCAGCTTTAAACGCCGGCGACAGGGGCAGGATCAGCCCCAGCATTTT. Amino acids: CASSFKRRRQGQDQPQHF. The chain couples TRBV5-8 to TRBJ1-5, with 8 bases lining up with TRBD1. The V segment lost 2 bases and the J segment 5 bases; nucleotides outside the gene matches: 15. This CDR3 region has 18 residues. CDR1 is SGHTS and CDR2 is YDEGEE in the germline V gene.

The chain uses TRBV11-2 and TRBJ1-1; tentatively, D is TRBD1 (5 bases). Trimming shortened V by 4 bases and J by 0 bases, and 12 bases separated the two germline ends. This CDR3 has 15 amino acids. Per the germline V gene, CDR1 is SGHAT and CDR2 is FQNNGV. DNA of the CDR3: TGTGCCAGCAGCTCGCTTGACAGCATGAACACTGAAGCTTTCTTT. Its protein is CASSSLDSMNTEAFF.

This rearrangement joins TRBV6-5 to TRBJ1-4, with D unclear. Germline CDR1 and CDR2: MNHEY and SVGAGI. This CDR3 contains 15 residues. Trimming left V 0 bases short and J 5 bases short, with 10 bases between. Here the CDR3 DNA reads TGTGCCAGCAGTTACTCGGGGATCCACAATGAAAAACTGTTTTTT. Its protein is CASSYSGIHNEKLFF.

The CDR3 protein is CASSGTRVRGEKLFF. CDR3 in DNA: TGTGCCAGCAGCGGCACCCGGGTGCGCGGTGAAAAACTGTTTTTT. The chain couples TRBV27 to TRBJ1-4; D is undetermined. V lost 6 bases, J lost 7 bases, and 18 bases lay in between. Germline V CDR1 and CDR2: MNHEY, SMNVEV (reference sequence). The CDR3 runs to 15 residues. Drawing the rest from reference TRBV27 and TRBJ1-4, the complete variable domain is EAQVTQNPRYLITVTGKKLTVTCSQNMNHEYMSWYRQDPGLGLRQIYYSMNVEVTDKGDVPEGYKVSRKEKRNFPLILESPSPNQTSLYFCASSGTRVRGEKLFFGSGTQLSVL.

This rearrangement joins TRBV28 to TRBJ1-2; TRBD1 matches at 9 bases. J was trimmed by 3 bases and V by 9 bases; bases with no gene match: 5. This CDR3 has 13 amino acids. The germline V gene encodes CDR1 MDHEN and CDR2 SYDVKM. CDR3 in amino acids: CASRQGVYYGYTF. The CDR3 bases are TGTGCCAGTCGACAGGGGGTTTACTATGGCTACACCTTC.

The chain has TRBV29-1 and TRBJ1-2; no definite D call. The CDR3 length is 13 residues. Trimming shortened V by 3 bases and J by 2 bases, and 10 bases separated the two germline ends. Germline CDR1 is SQVTM and CDR2 is ANQGSEA. This CDR3 reads CSVERGGNYGYTF. The CDR3 nucleotides read TGCAGCGTTGAGAGAGGCGGAAACTATGGCTACACCTTC.